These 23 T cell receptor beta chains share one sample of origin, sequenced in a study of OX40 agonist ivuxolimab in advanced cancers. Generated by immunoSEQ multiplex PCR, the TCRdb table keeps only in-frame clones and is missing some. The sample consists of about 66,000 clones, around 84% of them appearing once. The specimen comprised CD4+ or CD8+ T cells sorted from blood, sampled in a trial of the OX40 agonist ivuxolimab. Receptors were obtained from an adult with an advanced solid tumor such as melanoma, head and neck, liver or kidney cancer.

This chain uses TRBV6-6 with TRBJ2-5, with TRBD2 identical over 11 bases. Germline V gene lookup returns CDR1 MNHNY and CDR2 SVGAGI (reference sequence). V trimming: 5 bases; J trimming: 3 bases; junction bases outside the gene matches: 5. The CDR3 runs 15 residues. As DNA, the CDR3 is TGTGCCAGCAGTAGGGGACTAGCGGTAGAAGAGACCCAGTACTTC. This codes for CASSRGLAVEETQYF.

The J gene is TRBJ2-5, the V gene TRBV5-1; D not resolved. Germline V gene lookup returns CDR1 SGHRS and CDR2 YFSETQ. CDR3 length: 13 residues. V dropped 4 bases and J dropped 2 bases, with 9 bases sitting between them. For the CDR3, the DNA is TGCGCCAGCAGCACCGCATCACAAGAGACCCAGTACTTC. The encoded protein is CASSTASQETQYF.

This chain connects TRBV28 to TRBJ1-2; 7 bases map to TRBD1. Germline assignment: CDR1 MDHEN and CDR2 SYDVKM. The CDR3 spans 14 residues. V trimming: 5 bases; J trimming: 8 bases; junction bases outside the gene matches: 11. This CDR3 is CASSLGQDHRGYTF. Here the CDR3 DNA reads TGTGCCAGCAGTCTCGGACAGGACCATAGAGGCTACACCTTC.

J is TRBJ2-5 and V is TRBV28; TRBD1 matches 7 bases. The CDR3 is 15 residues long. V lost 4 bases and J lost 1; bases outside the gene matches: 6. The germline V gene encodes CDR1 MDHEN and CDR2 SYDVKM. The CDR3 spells CASSSTRDSQETQYF. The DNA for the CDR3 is TGTGCCAGCAGTTCTACTCGGGACAGCCAAGAGACCCAGTACTTC.

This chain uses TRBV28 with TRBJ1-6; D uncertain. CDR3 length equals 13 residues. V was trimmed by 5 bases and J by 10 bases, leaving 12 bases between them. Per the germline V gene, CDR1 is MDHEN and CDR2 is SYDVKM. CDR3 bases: TGTGCCAGCAGTAAGGGCTGGAGCTCACCCCTCCACTTT. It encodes CASSKGWSSPLHF. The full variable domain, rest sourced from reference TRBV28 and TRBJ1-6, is DVKVTQSSRYLVKRTGEKVFLECVQDMDHENMFWYRQDPGLGLRLIYFSYDVKMKEKGDIPEGYSVSREKKERFSLILESASTNQTSMYLCASSKGWSSPLHFGNGTRLTVT.

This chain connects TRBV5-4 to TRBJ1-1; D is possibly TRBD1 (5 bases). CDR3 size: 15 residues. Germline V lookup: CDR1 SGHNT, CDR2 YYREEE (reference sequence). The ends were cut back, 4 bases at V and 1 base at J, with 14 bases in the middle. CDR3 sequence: CASSAMGRANTEAFF. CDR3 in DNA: TGTGCCAGCAGCGCGATGGGACGGGCGAACACTGAAGCTTTCTTT.

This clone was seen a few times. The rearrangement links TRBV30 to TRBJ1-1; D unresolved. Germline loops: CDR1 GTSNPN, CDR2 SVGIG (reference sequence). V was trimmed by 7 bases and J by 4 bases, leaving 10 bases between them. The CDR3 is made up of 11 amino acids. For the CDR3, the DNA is TGTGCCTCCTCGCGGGGCACTGAAGCTTTCTTT. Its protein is CASSRGTEAFF.

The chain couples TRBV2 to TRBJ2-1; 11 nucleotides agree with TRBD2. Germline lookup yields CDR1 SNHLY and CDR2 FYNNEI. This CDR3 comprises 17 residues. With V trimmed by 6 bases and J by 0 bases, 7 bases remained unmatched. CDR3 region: CASSRRLAGSSYNEQFF. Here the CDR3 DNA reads TGTGCCAGCAGCCGCAGACTAGCGGGGAGCTCCTACAATGAGCAGTTCTTC.

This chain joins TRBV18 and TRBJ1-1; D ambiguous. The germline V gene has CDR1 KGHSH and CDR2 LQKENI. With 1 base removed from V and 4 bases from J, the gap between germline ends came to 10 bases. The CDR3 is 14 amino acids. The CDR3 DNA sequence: TGTGCCAGCTCACCACAACGGGGTGCCACTGAAGCTTTCTTT. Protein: CASSPQRGATEAFF.

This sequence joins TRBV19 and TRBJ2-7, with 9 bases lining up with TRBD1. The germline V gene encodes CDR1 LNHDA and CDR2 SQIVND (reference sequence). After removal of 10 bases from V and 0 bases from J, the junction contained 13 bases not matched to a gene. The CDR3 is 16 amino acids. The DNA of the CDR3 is TGTGCCACCCGAATCGTCGGGACAGGGTCCTCCTACGAGCAGTACTTC. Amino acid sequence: CATRIVGTGSSYEQYF.

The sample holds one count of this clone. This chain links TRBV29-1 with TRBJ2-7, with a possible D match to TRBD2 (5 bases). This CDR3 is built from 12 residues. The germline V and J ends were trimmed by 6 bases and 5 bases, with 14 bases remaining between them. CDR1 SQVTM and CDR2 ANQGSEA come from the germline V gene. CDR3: CSVPSVEDEQYF. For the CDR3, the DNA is TGCAGCGTCCCAAGCGTGGAGGACGAGCAGTACTTC.

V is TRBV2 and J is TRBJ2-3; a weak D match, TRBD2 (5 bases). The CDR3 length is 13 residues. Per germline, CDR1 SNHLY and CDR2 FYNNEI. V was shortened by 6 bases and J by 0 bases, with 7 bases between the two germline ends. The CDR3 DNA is TGTGCCAGCAGAAGGACTAGCACAGATACGCAGTATTTT. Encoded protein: CASRRTSTDTQYF. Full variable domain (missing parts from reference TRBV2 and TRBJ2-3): EPEVTQTPSHQVTQMGQEVILRCVPISNHLYFYWYRQILGQKVEFLVSFYNNEISEKSEIFDDQFSVERPDGSNFTLKIRSTKLEDSAMYFCASRRTSTDTQYFGPGTRLTVL.

The CDR3 loop reads CASSLVAATYEQYF. The CDR3 DNA is TGTGCCAGCAGCTTAGTAGCGGCCACCTACGAGCAGTACTTC. The rearrangement joins TRBV7-2 to TRBJ2-7, with a possible D match to TRBD2 (6 bases). The CDR3 covers 14 residues. Germline-derived CDR1 and CDR2 are SGHTA and FQGNSA. Trimming took off 1 base at V and 2 bases at J, with 9 bases between the two ends. Full variable domain (missing parts from reference TRBV7-2 and TRBJ2-7): GAGVSQSPSNKVTEKGKDVELRCDPISGHTALYWYRQSLGQGLEFLIYFQGNSAPDKSGLPSDRFSAERTGGSVSTLTIQRTQQEDSAVYLCASSLVAATYEQYFGPGTRLTVT.

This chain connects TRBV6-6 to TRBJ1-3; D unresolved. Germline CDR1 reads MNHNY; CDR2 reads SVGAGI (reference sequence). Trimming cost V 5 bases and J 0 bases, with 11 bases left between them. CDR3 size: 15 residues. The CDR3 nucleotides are TGTGCCAGCAGTCGTGACGGAAGCTCTGGAAACACCATATATTTT. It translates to CASSRDGSSGNTIYF.

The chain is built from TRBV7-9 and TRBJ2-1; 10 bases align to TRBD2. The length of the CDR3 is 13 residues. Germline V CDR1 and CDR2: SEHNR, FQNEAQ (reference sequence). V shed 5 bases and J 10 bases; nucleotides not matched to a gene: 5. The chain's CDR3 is CASSPSGSLEQFF. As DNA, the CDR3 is TGTGCCAGCAGCCCTAGCGGGAGTTTAGAGCAGTTCTTC.

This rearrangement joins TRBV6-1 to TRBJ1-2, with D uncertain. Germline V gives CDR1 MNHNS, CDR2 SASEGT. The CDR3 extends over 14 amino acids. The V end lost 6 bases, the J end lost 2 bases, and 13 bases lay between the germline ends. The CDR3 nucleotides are TGTGCCAGCAGCCCGTGGACGGGGAACTATGGCTACACCTTC. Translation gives CASSPWTGNYGYTF.

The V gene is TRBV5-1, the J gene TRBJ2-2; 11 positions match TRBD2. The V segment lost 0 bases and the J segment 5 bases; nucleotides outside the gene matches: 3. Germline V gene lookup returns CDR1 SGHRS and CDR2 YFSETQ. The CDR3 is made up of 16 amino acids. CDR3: CASSLVLAGGTGELFF. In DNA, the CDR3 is TGCGCCAGCAGCTTGGTGCTAGCGGGGGGAACCGGGGAGCTGTTTTTT.

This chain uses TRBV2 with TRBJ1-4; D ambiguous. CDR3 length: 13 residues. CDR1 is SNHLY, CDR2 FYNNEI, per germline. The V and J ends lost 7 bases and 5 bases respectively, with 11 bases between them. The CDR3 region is CASTLTGNEKLFF. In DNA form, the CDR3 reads TGTGCCAGCACCCTCACTGGGAATGAAAAACTGTTTTTT.

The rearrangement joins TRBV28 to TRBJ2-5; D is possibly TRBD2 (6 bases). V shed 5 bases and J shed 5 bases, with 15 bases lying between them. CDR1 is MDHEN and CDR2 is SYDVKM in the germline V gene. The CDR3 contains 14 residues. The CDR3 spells CASSPRREPETQYF. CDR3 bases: TGTGCCAGCAGTCCTCGCCGGGAGCCGGAGACCCAGTACTTC.

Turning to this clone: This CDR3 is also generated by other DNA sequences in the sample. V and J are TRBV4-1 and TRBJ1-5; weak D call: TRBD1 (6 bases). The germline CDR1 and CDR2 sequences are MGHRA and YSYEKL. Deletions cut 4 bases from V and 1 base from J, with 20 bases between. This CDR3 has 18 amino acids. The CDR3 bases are TGCGCCAGCAGCCGAAATACGGGGGGCGGTTTGAGCAATCAGCCCCAGCATTTT. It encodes CASSRNTGGGLSNQPQHF.

CDR3 DNA sequence: TGTGCCAGCAGTTGGTCTAGCGGGAGGTCTGGCGAGCAGTACTTC. As protein: CASSWSSGRSGEQYF. V is TRBV6-6 and J is TRBJ2-7; TRBD2 aligns across 11 bases. V trimming: 4 bases; J trimming: 6 bases; junction bases outside the gene matches: 8. The CDR3 spans 15 residues. Germline V gene lookup returns CDR1 MNHNY and CDR2 SVGAGI (reference sequence).

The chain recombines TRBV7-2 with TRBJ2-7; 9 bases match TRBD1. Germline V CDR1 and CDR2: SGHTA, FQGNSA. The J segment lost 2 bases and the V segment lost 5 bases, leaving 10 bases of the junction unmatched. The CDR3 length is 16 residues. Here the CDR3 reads CASSRASTGGPYEQYF. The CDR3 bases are TGTGCCAGCAGCCGCGCTTCCACAGGGGGCCCCTACGAGCAGTACTTC.

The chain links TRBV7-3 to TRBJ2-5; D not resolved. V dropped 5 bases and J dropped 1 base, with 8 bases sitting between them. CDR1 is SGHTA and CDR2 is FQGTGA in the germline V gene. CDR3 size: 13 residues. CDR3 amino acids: CASSAGTQETQYF. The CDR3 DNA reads TGTGCCAGCAGCGCCGGAACCCAAGAGACCCAGTACTTC.